The 5 T cell receptor beta chains presented below share a single source sample, sequenced in a study of siplizumab effects on memory and regulatory T cells. Method: immunoSEQ multiplex PCR; TCRdb's copy keeps in-frame clones and lacks some. The data hold 100,000 or so clones, with about 95% observed a single time. Sequencing input: Tregs sorted from blood. The receptors derive from a human donor in good health.

This sequence joins TRBV6-6 and TRBJ1-4; no reliable D call. The CDR3 is 16 residues long. V gave up 2 bases and J gave up 8 bases, with 18 bases separating them. Germline assignment: CDR1 MNHNY and CDR2 SVGAGI (reference sequence). CDR3 sequence (DNA): TGTGCCAGCAGTTACGGGTCGACCTCCCGGAAGGAAAAACTGTTTTTT. Encoded protein: CASSYGSTSRKEKLFF.

The J gene is TRBJ2-7, the V gene TRBV6-5, with 7 positions matching TRBD1. V shed 6 bases, J shed 2 bases, and the junction held 4 bases outside the gene matches. The CDR3 runs 13 residues. From germline, CDR1 is MNHEY and CDR2 SVGAGI. The CDR3 loop is CASRGTATYEQYF. The CDR3, as DNA: TGTGCCAGCAGAGGGACAGCAACCTACGAGCAGTACTTC.

The J gene is TRBJ1-4, the V gene TRBV5-1; 7 positions agree with TRBD1. Germline lookup yields CDR1 SGHRS and CDR2 YFSETQ. The CDR3 extends over 16 amino acids. J lost 7 bases, V lost 4 bases, and 13 bases had no gene match. The CDR3, as DNA: TGCGCCAGCAGCGACGGATTGACAGGGCGGGGTGAAAAACTGTTTTTT. The encoded protein is CASSDGLTGRGEKLFF.

This chain joins TRBV27 and TRBJ2-6, with D uncertain. V lost 6 bases to trimming and J lost 0 bases, with 3 bases between them. The CDR3 is 13 residues long. Germline V gene sequence: CDR1 MNHEY, CDR2 SMNVEV (reference sequence). Here the CDR3 reads CASRNSGANVLTF. CDR3 nucleotide sequence: TGTGCCAGCAGGAACTCTGGGGCCAACGTCCTGACTTTC.

This chain joins TRBV28 and TRBJ1-5; D ambiguous. This CDR3 has 12 amino acids. Germline CDR1 MDHEN, CDR2 SYDVKM. Trimming left V 6 bases short and J 5 bases short, with 8 bases between. The CDR3 here is CASRVLYQPQHF. CDR3 bases: TGTGCCAGCAGGGTTCTCTATCAGCCCCAGCATTTT.